This T cell receptor (beta chain) was recorded in a study of T cells in Graves' hyperthyroidism and ophthalmopathy. Study results and caveats: Among clonotypes expanded in thyroid above 0.001, most were also found in blood.

Germline CDR1 and CDR2: SGHNT and YYREEE (reference sequence). This CDR3 spans 15 amino acids. V shed 2 bases and J 4 bases; nucleotides not matched to a gene: 9. Exclusion criteria comprised uncontrolled infection, other autoimmune disease, pregnancy or lactation. The study based diagnoses on clinical symptoms, serum thyroxine and TRAb, thyroid ultrasound and orbital computed tomography. TCR beta CDR3 sequences were amplified from RNA transcripts. The TCR CDR3 first-round RT-PCR relied on the HTBI primer set. TCRdb fed the multiplex PCR reads into MiXCR, producing one record per CDR3 protein. The sample carries around 600,000 distinct CDR3 sequences, around 15% recorded once. Regarding this clonotype: Antigen: not known.

This TCR derives from a woman between 50 and 59 years old with Graves' ophthalmopathy. The specimen sequenced was blood. The chain combines TRBV5-4 with TRBJ2-7; 7 nucleotides line up with TRBD2. The CDR3 is CASSFTAGNLYEQYF. DNA of the CDR3: TGTGCCAGCAGCTTCACAGCGGGAAACCTTTACGAGCAGTACTTC. Supplemented by reference TRBV5-4 and TRBJ2-7, the full variable domain reads ETGVTQSPTHLIKTRGQQVTLRCSSQSGHNTVSWYQQALGQGPQFIFQYYREEENGRGNFPPRFSGLQFPNYSSELNVNALELDDSALYLCASSFTAGNLYEQYFGPGTRLTVT.